This TCR beta chain was captured by sequencing in a study of lymphopenia after photon versus proton radiotherapy. General study findings and limits: Authors raise, but do not show, better survival with proton therapy. Photon-treated patients lost naive T cells and TCR diversity; proton-treated stayed stable. After the lymphocyte nadir, photon-treated repertoires showed oligoclonal expansion, especially of CD8+ Temra cells.

The CDR3 has 15 amino acids. In germline, CDR1 is SGHRS, CDR2 YFSETQ. Trimming took off 1 base at V and 2 bases at J, with 12 bases between the two ends. Using immunoSEQ multiplex PCR, the repertoire was profiled, and TCRdb retains in-frame clones only, with some absent. Of roughly 18,000 clones detected, roughly 90% appear once; the ten largest clones hold over 1.5%. Of note for this clone: Its antigen is not identified.

This clonotype was sampled from a woman in her forties with cholangiocarcinoma. This chain joins TRBV5-1 and TRBJ1-2; D call uncertain. This material consisted of peripheral blood, taken from a patient treated with photon-based radiotherapy. The CDR3 region is CASSLSADSNYGYTF. The CDR3 DNA sequence: TGCGCCAGCAGCTTGTCGGCAGACTCCAACTATGGCTACACCTTC.